This TCR beta chain emerged from a study of T cell responses to AZD1222 COVID-19 vaccine. Findings of the study overall: Clonal diversity was possibly underestimated, and the donors were mostly white British, with more females. Repertoire sampling was restricted to post-peak T cell response timepoints. Baseline serostatus was positive in only a handful of AZD1222 recipients. Along spike, vaccine-associated CD4 TCRs were found throughout, with dominance at 160-218 and 743-854.

CDR1 SGHTA and CDR2 FQGNSA come from the germline V gene. The CDR3 contains 15 residues. V dropped 3 bases and J dropped 4; count of bases not matched to a gene: 6. As to this clone: Its target is not known.

TCRdb keeps only in-frame clones here, not all; method: immunoSEQ multiplex PCR. This sample yields some 170,000 clones, of which 90% to 95% are seen a single time; approximately 0.98% belongs to the top ten. This material consisted of peripheral blood, taken 28 days after the second dose of the MenACWY control vaccine. The chain employs TRBV7-2 and TRBJ2-7; 10 bases match TRBD2. This TCR was sampled from an adult who received the MenACWY meningococcal vaccine as a control. The CDR3 DNA reads as TGTGCCAGCAGCTTCCAGCGGGGGGGCGGGTACGAGCAGTACTTC. It specifies CASSFQRGGGYEQYF.